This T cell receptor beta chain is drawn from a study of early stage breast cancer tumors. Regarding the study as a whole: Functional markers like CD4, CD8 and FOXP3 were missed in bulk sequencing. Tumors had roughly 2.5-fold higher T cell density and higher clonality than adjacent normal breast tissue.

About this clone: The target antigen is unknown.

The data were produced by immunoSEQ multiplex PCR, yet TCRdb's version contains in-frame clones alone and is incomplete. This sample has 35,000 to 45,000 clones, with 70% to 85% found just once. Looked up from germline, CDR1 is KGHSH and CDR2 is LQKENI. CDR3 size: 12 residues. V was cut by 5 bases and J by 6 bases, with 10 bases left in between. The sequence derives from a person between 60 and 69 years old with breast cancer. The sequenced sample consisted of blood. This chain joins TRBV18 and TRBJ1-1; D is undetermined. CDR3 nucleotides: TGTGCCAGCTCAATCGCTGGACCTGAAGCTTTCTTT. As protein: CASSIAGPEAFF.